Following are 21 T cell receptor beta chains from one sample sequenced in a study of technical replicates of blood from four donors. The table came from immunoSEQ multiplex PCR; TCRdb's copy has only in-frame clones and leaves some out. In the table there are roughly 66,000 clones, around 85% of which are singletons. Sequenced input: PBMCs. All receptors come from a human donor in good health. Some clones in this sample may be carry-over from other donors' samples.

The CDR3 bases are TGTGCCAGCAGGAGGGAGGGGGGGCCATTAGATACGCAGTATTTT. Amino acids: CASRREGGPLDTQYF. The rearrangement links TRBV2 to TRBJ2-3; D possibly corresponds to TRBD2 (7 bases). There are 15 residues in the CDR3. V lost 6 bases and J 5 bases, leaving 18 bases between the germline ends. Per the germline V gene, CDR1 is SNHLY and CDR2 is FYNNEI.

The chain couples TRBV12-5 to TRBJ2-1, with D unclear. Germline V gene data show CDR1 as LGHNT and CDR2 as FRNRAP. The V end lost 0 bases, the J end lost 2 bases, and 8 bases lay between the germline ends. This CDR3 spans 15 amino acids. The CDR3 coding sequence is TGTGCTAGTGGTTTGGTAGTGGGCACCTACAATGAGCAGTTCTTC. This gives the protein CASGLVVGTYNEQFF.

The rearrangement links TRBV7-8 to TRBJ2-3; 7 nucleotides agree with TRBD1. The CDR3 totals 15 residues. Germline lookup yields CDR1 SGHVS and CDR2 FQNEAQ. V shed 5 bases, J shed 11 bases, and the junction held 16 bases outside the gene matches. The CDR3 spells CASSAQTGTALRQYF. In DNA form, the CDR3 reads TGTGCCAGCAGCGCCCAGACCGGGACAGCACTTCGGCAGTATTTT.

The chain has TRBV13 and TRBJ2-1; no firm D call. From germline, CDR1 is PRHDT and CDR2 FYEKMQ (reference sequence). This CDR3 contains 12 residues. V was pared by 5 bases and J by 4 bases, with 6 bases between. CDR3: CASSLQYNEQFF. Written as DNA, the CDR3 is TGTGCCAGCAGCCTACAGTACAATGAGCAGTTCTTC.

The rearrangement joins TRBV5-1 to TRBJ2-3; possibly TRBD1 for D (6 bases). Trimming removed 4 bases at V and 6 bases at J, with 15 bases between. Germline values: CDR1 SGHRS, CDR2 YFSETQ. CDR3 length: 14 residues. This CDR3 is CASSPGGGRDTQYF. The CDR3 nucleotides are TGCGCCAGCAGCCCGGGTGGGGGCCGGGATACGCAGTATTTT.

The chain has TRBV4-2 and TRBJ2-3; 7 positions agree with TRBD2. Germline CDR1 reads LGHNA; CDR2 reads YNFKEQ. There are 16 residues in the CDR3. J gave up 0 bases and V 4 bases, and 7 bases lay outside the gene matches. Written as DNA, the CDR3 is TGTGCCAGCAGCCCAACCGGACTAGAAAGCACAGATACGCAGTATTTT. This gives the protein CASSPTGLESTDTQYF.

In DNA form, the CDR3 reads TGTGCCAGCAGCTTAGAGACAGGTAACTACGAGCAGTACTTC. It codes for CASSLETGNYEQYF. The chain carries TRBV11-2 and TRBJ2-7; D is possibly TRBD1 (6 bases). The ends were cut back, 0 bases at V and 3 bases at J, with 9 bases in the middle. The CDR3 has 14 amino acids. The germline gives CDR1 SGHAT, CDR2 FQNNGV.

This chain joins TRBV19 and TRBJ2-7; the match to TRBD1 covers 7 bases. Trimming at V came to 3 bases and at J to 2 bases, leaving 7 bases not matched to a gene. The length of the CDR3 is 15 residues. Germline V gene sequence: CDR1 LNHDA, CDR2 SQIVND (reference sequence). The CDR3 DNA reads TGTGCCAGTAGTATTTATTCGGGACAGACCTACGAGCAGTACTTC. Protein sequence: CASSIYSGQTYEQYF.

Concerning this clone itself: The junction departs from germline at one end; a sequencing error may be responsible. The sample holds other DNA sequences that translate to the same CDR3. As DNA, the CDR3 is TGCAGCGTTGAGCCGGGAACAGCTTATGGTTACACCTTC. It encodes CSVEPGTAYGYTF. The J gene is TRBJ1-2, the V gene TRBV29-1, with unresolved D. In germline, CDR1 is SQVTM, CDR2 ANQGSEA. The CDR3 length is 13 residues.

This sequence joins TRBV7-3 and TRBJ2-1, with TRBD1 as a possible D gene (6 bases). This CDR3 is 15 amino acids long. Germline V lookup: CDR1 SGHTA, CDR2 FQGTGA. Trimming pared 5 bases from V and 3 bases from J, leaving 14 bases between. The CDR3, as DNA: TGTGCCAGCAGCCCACCAGGGGTGGGCTACAATGAGCAGTTCTTC. Its translation: CASSPPGVGYNEQFF.

This chain joins TRBV19 and TRBJ1-5; maybe TRBD1 (6 bases). The ends were cut back, 1 base at V and 0 bases at J, with 10 bases in the middle. Germline CDR1 and CDR2: LNHDA and SQIVND (reference sequence). The CDR3 consists of 16 residues. The CDR3 coding sequence is TGTGCCAGTAGTATAGCAGCAGGGGTTAGCAATCAGCCCCAGCATTTT. It codes for CASSIAAGVSNQPQHF.

This chain connects TRBV5-4 to TRBJ2-3, with D tentatively TRBD1 (5 bases). The germline V gene has CDR1 SGHNT and CDR2 YYREEE (reference sequence). CDR3 length: 16 residues. V lost 6 bases, J lost 0 bases, and 17 bases lay in between. CDR3 sequence reads: CASTSGSVASTDTQYF. Written as DNA, the CDR3 is TGTGCCAGCACCTCAGGGTCGGTAGCTAGCACAGATACGCAGTATTTT.

As for this clone: No DNA is shown, since the ends of the CDR3 on it are uncertain; the CDR3 is the one TCRdb lists. The chain has TRBV2 and TRBJ2-2; the D segment call TRBD2 is taken from the table without a DNA check. Germline assignment: CDR1 SNHLY and CDR2 FYNNEI. The CDR3 has 17 amino acids, counting both end residues. The CDR3 spells CASSSSVGGAGTGELFF.

The V and J genes are TRBV15 and TRBJ1-4, with TRBD1 as a possible D gene (5 bases). V dropped 0 bases and J dropped 13 bases, with 15 bases sitting between them. The CDR3 runs to 14 residues. Germline V CDR1 and CDR2: LNHNV, YYDKDF (reference sequence). The CDR3 DNA reads as TGTGCCACCAGCAGAGATCTGGGGCCCACGGGACTGTTTTTT. It is translated as CATSRDLGPTGLFF.

The J gene is TRBJ1-6, the V gene TRBV30, with 9 bases aligning to TRBD1. The CDR3 sequence is 13 residues long. Per germline, CDR1 GTSNPN and CDR2 SVGIG (reference sequence). V was pared by 5 bases and J by 8 bases, with 4 bases of the junction left unmatched. DNA for the CDR3: TGTGCCTGGGGGACAGGGATGGATTCACCCCTCCACTTT. Translated, it gives CAWGTGMDSPLHF.

Only one count was recorded for this clone. J is TRBJ1-1 and V is TRBV7-2; 8 bases line up with TRBD1. Germline V gene lookup returns CDR1 SGHTA and CDR2 FQGNSA. The trim removed 1 base at V and 6 bases at J, leaving 1 base unmatched. The CDR3 has 13 amino acids. CDR3 DNA sequence: TGTGCCAGCAGCTTAGTGACAGGGGCTGAAGCTTTCTTT. It translates to CASSLVTGAEAFF.

The chain uses TRBV6-1 and TRBJ1-2, with 8 nucleotides matching TRBD1. Germline lookup yields CDR1 MNHNS and CDR2 SASEGT. This CDR3 spans 15 amino acids. Unmatched junction bases numbered 14, after V lost 8 bases and J lost 6 bases. CDR3 DNA: TGTGCCAGCGGATCTCTGACAGGGGCTTGGAATGGCTACACCTTC. It specifies CASGSLTGAWNGYTF.

The chain has TRBV18 and TRBJ2-1; TRBD2 might be the D (6 bases). There are 14 residues in the CDR3. Germline lookup yields CDR1 KGHSH and CDR2 LQKENI. The V end lost 3 bases, the J end lost 8 bases, and 14 bases lay between the germline ends. The CDR3: CASSPALAGYEQFF. The CDR3 coding sequence is TGTGCCAGCTCACCTGCACTGGCGGGGTATGAGCAGTTCTTC.

The chain employs TRBV14 and TRBJ1-2, with TRBD1 identical over 8 bases. The length of the CDR3 is 13 residues. Losses at the gene ends were 3 bases for V and 5 bases for J; bases not matched to a gene: 2. Germline lookup yields CDR1 SGHDN and CDR2 FVKESK. The CDR3 region is CASSHRTGYGYTF. CDR3 nucleotide sequence: TGTGCCAGCAGCCACCGGACAGGGTATGGCTACACCTTC.

V usage is TRBV7-6 and J usage is TRBJ2-2, with 9 bases lining up with TRBD2. The junction had 11 bases not matched to a gene; V was cut back by 1 base and J by 5 bases. Germline V CDR1 and CDR2: SGHVS, FNYEAQ. The CDR3 contains 18 residues. As DNA, the CDR3 is TGTGCCAGCAGCTTAGTAGGTCCTAGCGGGGTTACAACCGGGGAGCTGTTTTTT. This translates into CASSLVGPSGVTTGELFF.

CDR3 nucleotides: TGCGCCAGCAGCAAAACAGGGCTCACTGAAGCTTTCTTT. The encoded protein is CASSKTGLTEAFF. This chain connects TRBV4-3 to TRBJ1-1; D might be TRBD1 (6 bases). This CDR3 has 13 residues. Per germline, CDR1 LGHNA and CDR2 YSLEER. The V gene lost 5 bases and the J gene lost 4 bases, with 11 bases spanning the gap.